The 30 T cell receptor beta chains below all came from one sample that was sequenced in a study of T cells in Graves' hyperthyroidism and ophthalmopathy. Researchers took RNA transcripts and amplified the TCR beta CDR3 regions from them. First-round RT-PCR of the TCR CDR3 relied on the HTBI primer set. TCRdb re-called the multiplex PCR reads through MiXCR, storing one row per CDR3 protein. The table shows 550,000 to 700,000 distinct CDR3 sequences, with roughly 14% occurring only once. The sequencing input was blood. All receptors derive from a woman aged 35 to 49 with Graves' ophthalmopathy.

The chain employs TRBV19 and TRBJ2-2; 13 positions match TRBD2. From germline, CDR1 is LNHDA and CDR2 SQIVND (reference sequence). V lost 3 bases, J lost 4 bases, and 5 bases stayed unmatched. CDR3 size: 17 residues. CDR3 residues: CASSIGLAGVPTGELFF. In DNA form, the CDR3 reads TGTGCCAGTAGTATCGGACTAGCGGGAGTACCCACCGGGGAGCTGTTTTTT.

This clonotype was seen many times. The rearrangement joins TRBV19 to TRBJ2-2; D is perhaps TRBD2 (6 bases). Germline V gives CDR1 LNHDA, CDR2 SQIVND (reference sequence). Trimming pared 5 bases from V and 0 bases from J, leaving 10 bases between. The CDR3 has 15 residues. CDR3 sequence (DNA): TGTGCCAGTAGTTGGGGGGTGGCGAACACCGGGGAGCTGTTTTTT. It encodes CASSWGVANTGELFF.

At least ten counts were recorded for this clonotype. The J gene is TRBJ1-5, the V gene TRBV10-3, with D maybe TRBD1 (5 bases). This CDR3 region has 13 residues. CDR1 is ENHRY and CDR2 is SYGVKD in the germline V gene. Trimming left V 7 bases short and J 4 bases short, with 11 bases between. CDR3 amino acids: CAITWDLNQPQHF. CDR3 coding DNA: TGTGCCATCACCTGGGACCTTAATCAGCCCCAGCATTTT.

This clonotype came up many times. The chain combines TRBV5-1 with TRBJ2-4; D perhaps matches TRBD1 (5 bases). V shed 0 bases and J shed 2 bases, with 6 bases lying between them. The CDR3 spans 14 residues. In germline, CDR1 is SGHRS, CDR2 YFSETQ. The CDR3 nucleotides are TGCGCCAGCAGCTTGGAGGGGACCAAAAACATTCAGTACTTC. Amino acids: CASSLEGTKNIQYF.

This clonotype was observed a handful of times. The rearrangement joins TRBV5-1 to TRBJ1-2; D might be TRBD1 (5 bases). V was pared by 1 base and J by 6 bases, with 16 bases between. CDR1 is SGHRS and CDR2 is YFSETQ in the germline V gene. This CDR3 comprises 15 residues. Here the CDR3 DNA reads TGCGCCAGCAGCTTGTATCAGGGTTGGTATCATGGCTACACCTTC. Translation gives CASSLYQGWYHGYTF.

This chain connects TRBV20-1 to TRBJ2-7; 8 positions match TRBD2. V trimming: 4 bases; J trimming: 5 bases; junction bases outside the gene matches: 7. Germline CDR1 DFQATT, CDR2 SNEGSKA (reference sequence). CDR3 length: 13 amino acids. Here the CDR3 DNA reads TGCAGTGCTACGACTAGCGTATACCACGAGCAGTACTTC. It encodes CSATTSVYHEQYF.

This clonotype was recorded many times. This rearrangement joins TRBV7-2 to TRBJ2-2; possibly TRBD2 for D (7 bases). The CDR3 totals 15 residues. Trimming pared 4 bases from V and 6 bases from J, leaving 15 bases between. Germline loops: CDR1 SGHTA, CDR2 FQGNSA. For the CDR3, the DNA is TGTGCCAGCAGCTACTCGGGGGGCGCACCCGGGGAGCTGTTTTTT. Translating it yields CASSYSGGAPGELFF.

Comment on this clonotype: One junction end does not reproduce the germline sequence, and a read error may be involved. The CDR3 region has the DNA TGCGCCAGCAGCTTGATGGGGGGGACAGAAGAGGCCCAGTACTTC. It yields the protein CASSLMGGTEEAQYF. V is TRBV5-1 and J is TRBJ2-5, with D perhaps TRBD1 or TRBD2 (7 bases each). Germline V gene data show CDR1 as SGHRS and CDR2 as YFSETQ. This CDR3 contains 15 residues. The full variable domain, in which reference TRBV5-1 and TRBJ2-5 provide the parts outside the CDR3, is KAGVTQTPRYLIKTRGQQVTLSCSPISGHRSVSWYQQTPGQGLQFLFEYFSETQRNKGNFPGRFSGRQFSNSRSEMNVSTLELGDSALYLCASSLMGGTEEAQYFGPGTRLLVL.

In this sample, this clonotype turned up a few times. The CDR3 bases are TGCAGCGTTGAGCGGCGGGAAAGGATCGGAGGGGAGACCCAGTACTTC. Translation gives CSVERRERIGGETQYF. V is TRBV29-1 and J is TRBJ2-5, with D tentatively TRBD2 (6 bases). V was cut by 3 bases and J by 5 bases, with 22 bases left in between. Per the germline V gene, CDR1 is SQVTM and CDR2 is ANQGSEA. This CDR3 contains 16 residues.

There are many counts of this clonotype. J is TRBJ1-2 and V is TRBV28; the D is unclear. The CDR3 is 14 amino acids. The V gene's germline CDR1 is MDHEN and CDR2 SYDVKM. Between the trimmed V and J ends, which lost 7 bases and 4 bases, there was a span of 16 bases. CDR3 in amino acids: CASIPSGEGYGYTF. CDR3 nucleotides: TGTGCCAGCATTCCTAGTGGGGAGGGCTATGGCTACACCTTC.

V usage is TRBV6-1 and J usage is TRBJ1-2, with TRBD1 as a possible D gene (6 bases). This CDR3 is built from 13 residues. CDR1 and CDR2 from the germline V gene are MNHNS and SASEGT. The CDR3 sequence is CSSARQVNYGYTF. The CDR3, as DNA: TGTTCTAGCGCACGACAGGTTAACTATGGCTACACCTTC.

This clonotype was counted many times. The V call is TRBV6-2 or TRBV6-3, the J call TRBJ1-5; 9 nucleotides align to TRBD1. There are 16 residues in the CDR3. The germline V gene encodes CDR1 MNHEY and CDR2 SVGEGT. V shed 6 bases and J 4 bases; nucleotides not matched to a gene: 10. This chain's CDR3 is CASSKTGDRVNQPQHF. CDR3 in DNA: TGTGCCAGCAGCAAAACGGGGGACAGGGTAAATCAGCCCCAGCATTTT.

This clonotype has only a few counts. This chain connects TRBV4-2 to TRBJ2-2; D gene unclear. Germline CDR1 and CDR2: LGHNA and YNFKEQ. Trimming left V 2 bases short and J 7 bases short, with 14 bases between. The CDR3 has 15 amino acids. CDR3 nucleotides: TGTGCCAGCAGCCAAACCTCCGGAGTTGGCGGGGAGCTGTTTTTT. Translating it yields CASSQTSGVGGELFF.

Only a few counts were recorded for this clonotype. It may be a read error: a sequence one base away is much more abundant. The chain has TRBV5-1 and TRBJ1-1; D not certain. Germline CDR1 is SGHRS and CDR2 is YFSETQ. CDR3 length: 14 amino acids. DNA of the CDR3: TGCGCCAGCAGCACACCCCTGGGAGATTCTGACGCTTTCTTT. Residues: CASSTPLGDSDAFF.

This clonotype was counted at least ten times. CDR3 protein: CASSASQGVGTEAFF. The DNA of the CDR3 is TGTGCCAGTAGTGCTTCACAGGGGGTAGGGACTGAAGCTTTCTTT. The chain uses TRBV19 and TRBJ1-1; 8 bases are a match to TRBD1. Germline values: CDR1 LNHDA, CDR2 SQIVND (reference sequence). V lost 5 bases and J lost 5; bases outside the gene matches: 10. This CDR3 region has 15 residues.

The rearrangement uses TRBV6-4 and TRBJ1-2, with no clear D. This CDR3 comprises 15 residues. The germline gives CDR1 MRHNA, CDR2 SNTAGT. V gave up 0 bases and J gave up 0 bases, with 8 bases separating them. CDR3 sequence reads: CASSDSHRANYGYTF. As DNA, the CDR3 is TGTGCCAGCAGTGACTCTCACAGAGCTAACTATGGCTACACCTTC.

This clonotype was detected a few times. The gene calls are TRBV6-5 and TRBJ2-7; possible D gene TRBD2, 5 bases. CDR3 length: 16 amino acids. CDR1 and CDR2 from the germline V gene are MNHEY and SVGAGI. Trimming pared 0 bases from V and 2 bases from J, leaving 14 bases between. CDR3 coding DNA: TGTGCCAGCAGTTACTCCCGGACTCCACTCCCCTACGAGCAGTACTTC. It codes for CASSYSRTPLPYEQYF.

A word on this clonotype: The CDR3 ends on some other residue instead of the conserved phenylalanine or tryptophan, so this is likely a read error. The chain combines TRBV27 with TRBJ2-7; D unresolved. Trimming cost V 0 bases and J 1 base, with 7 bases left between them. CDR1 and CDR2 from the germline V gene are MNHEY and SMNVEV (reference sequence). CDR3 length: 14 amino acids. CDR3 sequence (DNA): TGTGCCAGCAGTTTATCCACTGGTTCCTACGAGCAGTACCTC. Protein sequence: CASSLSTGSYEQYL.

This clonotype was counted at least ten times. It may be a read error: a sequence one base away is much more abundant. This chain uses TRBV6-1 with TRBJ2-7; 7 nucleotides agree with TRBD1. The trim removed 6 bases at V and 8 bases at J, leaving 16 bases unmatched. Germline CDR1 MNHNS, CDR2 SASEGT. This CDR3 region has 15 residues. The CDR3 region is CASSPIDRESHKQYF. CDR3 nucleotide sequence: TGTGCCAGCAGCCCTATCGACAGGGAAAGCCACAAGCAGTACTTC.

This clonotype was observed many times. The chain links TRBV2 to TRBJ2-3; the D gene is possibly TRBD2 (5 bases). V was cut by 4 bases and J by 3 bases, with 5 bases left in between. The CDR3 is made up of 12 amino acids. CDR1 SNHLY and CDR2 FYNNEI come from the germline V gene. CDR3 region: CASSGGTDTQYF. The CDR3 DNA sequence: TGTGCCAGCAGTGGAGGGACAGATACGCAGTATTTT.

This clonotype was counted between two and nine times. The chain employs TRBV11-2 and TRBJ2-3; 7 bases are shared with TRBD1. J gave up 1 base and V 2 bases, and 3 bases lay outside the gene matches. Looked up from germline, CDR1 is SGHAT and CDR2 is FQNNGV. The CDR3 spans 15 residues. Here the CDR3 DNA reads TGTGCCAGCAGCTTATACAGGGGAGGCACAGATACGCAGTATTTT. Translating it yields CASSLYRGGTDTQYF.

This clonotype has at least ten counts. This sequence joins TRBV6-1 and TRBJ2-2; 11 positions match TRBD1. Per the germline V gene, CDR1 is MNHNS and CDR2 is SASEGT. There are 16 residues in the CDR3. V lost 5 bases and J lost 8; bases outside the gene matches: 10. For the CDR3, the DNA is TGTGCCAGCAGTCGAGGGACAGGGGGTTACATGGGGGAGCTGTTTTTT. This translates into CASSRGTGGYMGELFF.

The V and J genes are TRBV27 and TRBJ1-2, with 10 bases fitting TRBD1. Germline V gene lookup returns CDR1 MNHEY and CDR2 SMNVEV (reference sequence). V gave up 5 bases and J gave up 2 bases; unmatched junction bases: 14. The CDR3 has 18 amino acids. CDR3 protein: CASSPTDRGRIQNYGYTF. The CDR3 DNA is TGTGCCAGCAGTCCGACCGACAGGGGGCGGATTCAGAACTATGGCTACACCTTC.

This clonotype was detected many times. This chain connects TRBV30 to TRBJ1-2; D might be TRBD1 (5 bases). Germline assignment: CDR1 GTSNPN and CDR2 SVGIG (reference sequence). This CDR3 contains 11 residues. The germline V and J ends were trimmed by 0 bases and 8 bases, with 7 bases remaining between them. The CDR3 DNA sequence: TGTGCCTGGAGTGTAGAGGGGGGCTACACCTTC. Translation gives CAWSVEGGYTF. Based on the CDR3 plus reference TRBV30 and TRBJ1-2, the full variable domain is SQTIHQWPATLVQPVGSPLSLECTVEGTSNPNLYWYRQAAGRGLQLLFYSVGIGQISSEVPQNLSASRPQDRQFILSSKKLLLSDSGFYLCAWSVEGGYTFGSGTRLTVV.

This clonotype was seen repeatedly, ten times or more. This chain connects TRBV10-3 to TRBJ2-7; 7 nucleotides line up with TRBD2. After removal of 2 bases from V and 0 bases from J, the junction contained 10 bases not matched to a gene. This CDR3 is 17 amino acids long. CDR1 is ENHRY, CDR2 SYGVKD, per germline. The CDR3 sequence: CAISEGEPSGSSYEQYF. The CDR3 bases are TGTGCCATCAGTGAGGGGGAACCTAGCGGCAGCTCCTACGAGCAGTACTTC.

The chain recombines TRBV9 with TRBJ2-5, with D possibly TRBD2 on 7 matching bases. CDR1 and CDR2 from the germline V gene are SGDLS and YYNGEE. CDR3 length equals 14 residues. The germline V and J ends were trimmed by 0 bases and 4 bases, with 10 bases remaining between them. As DNA, the CDR3 is TGTGCCAGCAGCGTAGCGGGGGGCTTAGAGACCCAGTACTTC. This translates into CASSVAGGLETQYF.

There are many counts of this clonotype. J is TRBJ2-7 and V is TRBV25-1, with unresolved D. Deletions cut 8 bases from V and 4 bases from J, with 15 bases between. Germline V CDR1 and CDR2: MGHDK, SYGVNS. This CDR3 is 13 amino acids long. The CDR3 DNA sequence: TGTGCCAGCCTGCCGGCAGATCAATACGAGCAGTACTTC. Translating it yields CASLPADQYEQYF.

In its sample, this clonotype was seen a few times. The chain links TRBV7-8 to TRBJ2-6, with D tentatively TRBD2 (5 bases). CDR1 is SGHVS, CDR2 FQNEAQ, per germline. Trimming took 6 bases from V and 2 from J, leaving 14 bases between them. This CDR3 is 16 amino acids long. The DNA for the CDR3 is TGTGCCAGCAGACACCACCGGGGAACTGGGGCCAACGTCCTGACTTTC. It yields the protein CASRHHRGTGANVLTF.

This clonotype turned up a few times. This chain connects TRBV11-2 to TRBJ2-7; perhaps TRBD1 as D (6 bases). Germline V CDR1 and CDR2: SGHAT, FQNNGV. The CDR3 consists of 15 residues. V lost 4 bases, J lost 4 bases, and 17 bases lay in between. The CDR3 region has the DNA TGTGCCAGCAGCTCCCAACCCGACAGGATATACGAGCAGTACTTC. This gives the protein CASSSQPDRIYEQYF.

The rearrangement joins TRBV11-2 to TRBJ1-2; 7 bases align to TRBD1. The CDR3 totals 18 residues. Germline V gives CDR1 SGHAT, CDR2 FQNNGV. J lost 3 bases, V lost 5 bases, and 18 bases had no gene match. As DNA, the CDR3 is TGTGCCAGCAGCCTACACGACGGGAGGACAGGAGGGGACTATGGCTACACCTTC. It codes for CASSLHDGRTGGDYGYTF.